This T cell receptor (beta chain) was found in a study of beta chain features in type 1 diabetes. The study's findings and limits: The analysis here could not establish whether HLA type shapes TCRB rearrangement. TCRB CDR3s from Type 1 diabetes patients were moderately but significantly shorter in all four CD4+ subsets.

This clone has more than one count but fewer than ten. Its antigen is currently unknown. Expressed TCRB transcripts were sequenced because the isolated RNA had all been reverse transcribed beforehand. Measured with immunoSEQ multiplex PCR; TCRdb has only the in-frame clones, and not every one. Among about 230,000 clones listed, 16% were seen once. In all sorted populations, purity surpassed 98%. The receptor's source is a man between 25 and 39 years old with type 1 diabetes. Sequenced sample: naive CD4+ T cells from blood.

The chain's CDR3 is CASSFLAGAREQYF. CDR3 coding DNA: TGTGCCAGCAGTTTCTTAGCGGGAGCCCGCGAGCAGTACTTC. The chain employs TRBV28 and TRBJ2-7; 9 bases are shared with TRBD2. Germline V CDR1 and CDR2: MDHEN, SYDVKM. Trimming removed 3 bases from V and 6 bases from J; junction bases left unmatched: 6. The CDR3 is made up of 14 amino acids. Variable domain in full (rest from reference TRBV28 and TRBJ2-7): DVKVTQSSRYLVKRTGEKVFLECVQDMDHENMFWYRQDPGLGLRLIYFSYDVKMKEKGDIPEGYSVSREKKERFSLILESASTNQTSMYLCASSFLAGAREQYFGPGTRLTVT.